This TCR beta chain was found in a study of blood T cell repertoires in COVID-19. Per the study methods: The assay estimated nucleated cells by amplifying reference gene primers. Data came from immunoSEQ multiplex PCR; TCRdb stores just in-frame clones and leaves some out. From that table come the V and J calls and clone size; the DNA was used to work out D and trimming. This sample yields 150,000 or so clones, of which approximately 84% are seen a single time; approximately 7.7% belongs to the top ten. V was trimmed by 0 bases and J by 4 bases, leaving 18 bases between them. There are 17 residues in the CDR3. Per the germline V gene, CDR1 is LGHNA and CDR2 is YNFKEQ.

The sample comprised peripheral blood. The gene calls are TRBV4-2 and TRBJ1-2; D is unresolved. This receptor was identified in a man aged 35-49 years who had recovered from COVID-19. CDR3 residues: CASSQEGAYSSLYGYTF. The CDR3 region has the DNA TGTGCCAGCAGCCAAGAGGGAGCATACTCCTCGCTCTATGGCTACACCTTC.